The text below deals with one TCR beta chain. V was clipped by 6 bases and J by 8 bases; unmatched bases: 11. Germline CDR1 is MNHEY and CDR2 is SMNVEV (reference sequence). The CDR3 is made up of 17 amino acids. Study processing details: By means of reference gene primer amplification, nucleated cell counts were estimated. Clones were sequenced by immunoSEQ multiplex PCR, and TCRdb holds only the in-frame ones, with some missing. V, J and clone size are taken as reported in that table, and D and trimming were inferred from the DNA itself. The top ten hold roughly 3.2% of the sample, which has approximately 500,000 clones, approximately 83% seen once. The data stem from a study of blood T cell repertoires in COVID-19. Study context: Collection of acute and convalescent COVID-19 samples took place in the United States, Italy and Spain. Sample material is recorded as cDNA or gDNA derived from T cells, B-cell-depleted T cells, or PBMCs.

The sequence was collected from a human donor in a cohort sampled during active COVID-19. The material sequenced was peripheral blood. The chain links TRBV27 to TRBJ2-4, with TRBD2 matching over 15 bases. The CDR3 loop reads CASSPTGRTSGRDIQYF. CDR3 coding DNA: TGTGCCAGCAGCCCCACCGGGAGGACTAGCGGGAGGGACATTCAGTACTTC.